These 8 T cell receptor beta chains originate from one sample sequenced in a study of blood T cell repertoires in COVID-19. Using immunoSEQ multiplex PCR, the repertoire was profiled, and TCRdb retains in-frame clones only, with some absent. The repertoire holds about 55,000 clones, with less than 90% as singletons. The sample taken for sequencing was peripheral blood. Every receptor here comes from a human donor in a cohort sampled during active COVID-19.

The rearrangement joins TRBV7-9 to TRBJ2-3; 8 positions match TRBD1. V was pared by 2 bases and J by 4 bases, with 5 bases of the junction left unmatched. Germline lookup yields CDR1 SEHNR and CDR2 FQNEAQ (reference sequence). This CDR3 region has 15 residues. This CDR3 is CASSLKRQGSDTQYF. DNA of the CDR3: TGTGCCAGCAGCTTAAAAAGACAGGGGTCAGATACGCAGTATTTT. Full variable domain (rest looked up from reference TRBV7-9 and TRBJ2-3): DTGVSQNPRHKITKRGQNVTFRCDPISEHNRLYWYRQTLGQGPEFLTYFQNEAQLEKSRLLSDRFSAERPKGSFSTLEIQRTEQGDSAMYLCASSLKRQGSDTQYFGPGTRLTVL.

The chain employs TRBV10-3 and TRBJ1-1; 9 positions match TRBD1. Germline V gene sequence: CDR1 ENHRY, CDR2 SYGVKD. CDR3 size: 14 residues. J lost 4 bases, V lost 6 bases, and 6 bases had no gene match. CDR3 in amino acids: CAIRVQGAGTEAFF. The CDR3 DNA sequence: TGTGCCATCAGAGTACAGGGGGCAGGCACTGAAGCTTTCTTT.

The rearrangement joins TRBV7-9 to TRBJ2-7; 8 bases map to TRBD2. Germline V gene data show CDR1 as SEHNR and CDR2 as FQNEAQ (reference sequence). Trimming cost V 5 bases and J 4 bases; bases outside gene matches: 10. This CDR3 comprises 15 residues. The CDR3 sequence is CASSPLGAGVYEQYF. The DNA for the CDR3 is TGTGCCAGCAGCCCGCTGGGAGCGGGAGTGTACGAGCAGTACTTC.

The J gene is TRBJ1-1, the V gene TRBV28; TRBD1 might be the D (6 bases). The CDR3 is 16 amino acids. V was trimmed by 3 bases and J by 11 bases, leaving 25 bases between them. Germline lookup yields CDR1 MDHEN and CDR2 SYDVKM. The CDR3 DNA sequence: TGTGCCAGCAGTTTGGGACAAGGGGGGGGTGCAGTAGAGGCTTTCTTT. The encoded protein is CASSLGQGGGAVEAFF.

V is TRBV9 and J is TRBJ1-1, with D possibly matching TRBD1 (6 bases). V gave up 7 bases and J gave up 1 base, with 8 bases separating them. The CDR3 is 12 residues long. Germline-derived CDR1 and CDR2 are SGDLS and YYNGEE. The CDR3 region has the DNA TGTGCCAGCGGGGGCGGGAACACTGAAGCTTTCTTT. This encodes CASGGGNTEAFF. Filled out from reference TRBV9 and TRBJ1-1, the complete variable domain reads DSGVTQTPKHLITATGQRVTLRCSPRSGDLSVYWYQQSLDQGLQFLIQYYNGEERAKGNILERFSAQQFPDLHSELNLSSLELGDSALYFCASGGGNTEAFFGQGTRLTVV.

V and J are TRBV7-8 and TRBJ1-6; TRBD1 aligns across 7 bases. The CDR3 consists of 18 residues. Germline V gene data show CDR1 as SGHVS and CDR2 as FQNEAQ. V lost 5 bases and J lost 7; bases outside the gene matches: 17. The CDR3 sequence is CASSTRTGVGGPNSPLHF. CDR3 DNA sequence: TGTGCCAGCAGCACACGGACGGGGGTAGGGGGCCCAAATTCACCCCTCCACTTT.

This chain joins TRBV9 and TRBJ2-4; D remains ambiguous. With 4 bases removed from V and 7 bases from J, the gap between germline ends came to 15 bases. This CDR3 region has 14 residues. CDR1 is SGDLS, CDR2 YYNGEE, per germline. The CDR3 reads CASSSLRRRNIQYF. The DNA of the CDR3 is TGTGCCAGCAGCTCCCTGAGGCGTCGGAACATTCAGTACTTC.

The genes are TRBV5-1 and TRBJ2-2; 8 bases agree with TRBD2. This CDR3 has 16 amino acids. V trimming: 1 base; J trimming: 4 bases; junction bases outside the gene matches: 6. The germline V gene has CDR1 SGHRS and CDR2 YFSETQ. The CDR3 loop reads CASSLSLAGPTGELFF. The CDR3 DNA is TGCGCCAGCAGCTTGAGCCTAGCGGGCCCCACCGGGGAGCTGTTTTTT.